A selection of T cell receptor beta chains follows, all from one sample in a study of blood T cells in healthy people across ages. TCRdb re-called the 5' RACE reads through MiXCR, storing one row per CDR3 protein. The table lists about 640,000 distinct CDR3 sequences, roughly 58% of them singletons. The sample was blood. These receptors originate from a man aged 55 to 70 in good health. Both conserved end residues are part of each CDR3. D genes are given only for firm matches. The size entry is marked missing in some rows and otherwise reads once, few, many or a size class.

abundance,d_gene,j_gene,v_gene,CDR3aa,CDR3nt
NA,NA,TRBJ1-2,TRBV11-2,CASSLDPLGGPYGYTF,TGTGCCAGCAGCTTAGATCCCCTGGGCGGGCCCTATGGCTACACCTTC
NA,NA,TRBJ2-4,TRBV3-1,CASSQEYTVRYF,TGTGCCAGCAGCCAAGAATACACGGTTCGGTACTTC
NA,NA,TRBJ1-1,TRBV29-1,CSGGPNTEAFF,TGCAGCGGGGGTCCGAACACTGAAGCTTTCTTT
NA,TRBD2,TRBJ2-1,TRBV27,CASSPYSYSGGWADLNEQFF,TGTGCCAGCAGTCCCTATAGTTACAGCGGGGGGTGGGCGGATTTGAATGAGCAGTTCTTC
few,NA,TRBJ2-5,TRBV10-1,CASSNSIGETQYF,TGCGCCAGCAGTAACAGCATCGGAGAGACCCAGTACTTC
few,TRBD1,TRBJ1-2,TRBV12-3/TRBV12-4,CASSSNGQGSNYGYTF,TGTGCCAGCAGCTCTAACGGACAGGGGTCAAACTATGGCTACACCTTC
NA,TRBD2,TRBJ2-7,TRBV10-3,CATATSGGRSSYEQYF,TGTGCCACCGCGACTAGCGGGGGGCGCAGCTCCTACGAGCAGTACTTC
NA,NA,TRBJ2-1,TRBV4-1,CASSIVSIVYGQFF,TGCGCCAGCAGCATAGTGAGCATAGTATATGGGCAGTTCTTC
NA,TRBD1,TRBJ1-2,TRBV4-1,CASSQTPGQGMKANYGYTF,TGCGCCAGCAGCCAAACACCGGGACAGGGAATGAAAGCTAACTATGGCTACACCTTC
NA,TRBD1,TRBJ1-4,TRBV3-1,CASSRGQGVTTNEKLFF,TGTGCCAGCAGCCGTGGTCAGGGGGTGACAACTAATGAAAAACTGTTTTTT
NA,NA,TRBJ2-5,TRBV9,CASSAGIATSGETQYF,TGTGCCAGCAGCGCGGGAATAGCGACTAGTGGGGAGACCCAGTACTTC
few,TRBD2,TRBJ2-3,TRBV6-1,CASSQRTSGSTDTQYF,TGTGCCAGCAGCCAACGGACTAGCGGGAGCACAGATACGCAGTATTTT
once,NA,TRBJ1-5,TRBV20-1,CSASAGSQPQHF,TGCAGTGCTAGCGCCGGGTCCCAGCCCCAGCATTTT
NA,TRBD1,TRBJ2-5,TRBV12-3/TRBV12-4,CASSRRQGVQETQYF,TGTGCCAGCAGTCGCCGACAGGGGGTCCAAGAGACCCAGTACTTC
NA,NA,TRBJ2-7,TRBV11-2,CASSPGPAPYEQYF,TGTGCCAGCAGCCCCGGACCCGCCCCCTACGAGCAGTACTTC
NA,TRBD2,TRBJ2-1,TRBV6-1,CASRTVASGRYNEQFF,TGTGCCAGCAGGACGGTGGCTAGCGGGCGGTACAATGAGCAGTTCTTC
NA,TRBD1,TRBJ2-5,TRBV28,CASSPTAGTGRRETQYF,TGTGCCAGCAGTCCAACCGCAGGGACAGGGAGAAGGGAGACCCAGTACTTC